This T cell receptor beta chain was captured in a study of T cells in Graves' hyperthyroidism and ophthalmopathy. The study, taken as a whole, reports: Ophthalmopathy got predicted by the model a median about 6.5 months before its onset. The majority of expanded thyroid clonotypes above 0.001 also appeared in blood.

TCR beta CDR3 regions were amplified from RNA. TCR CDR3 regions were first amplified by RT-PCR with HTBI primers. TCRdb reprocessed the multiplex PCR reads with MiXCR, giving one entry per CDR3 protein. The sample comprises about 610,000 distinct CDR3 sequences, approximately 15% of which are singletons, and approximately 4.2% rests with the top ten. Ten or more counts support this clonotype. No antigen is known for it. Diagnosis rested on symptoms, serum thyroxine and TRAb, thyroid ultrasound, and orbital computed tomography. Sequencing input: blood. The origin of this receptor is a woman aged 40 to 50 with Graves' ophthalmopathy.

The CDR3 DNA is TGTGCCAGCAGTGAAAACCGGGGGCGCTACGAGCAGTACTTC. This sequence encodes CASSENRGRYEQYF. This chain connects TRBV2 to TRBJ2-7, with D perhaps TRBD1 or TRBD2 (6 bases each). Trimming took 2 bases from V and 3 from J, leaving 11 bases between them. The V gene's germline CDR1 is SNHLY and CDR2 FYNNEI. This CDR3 spans 14 amino acids.